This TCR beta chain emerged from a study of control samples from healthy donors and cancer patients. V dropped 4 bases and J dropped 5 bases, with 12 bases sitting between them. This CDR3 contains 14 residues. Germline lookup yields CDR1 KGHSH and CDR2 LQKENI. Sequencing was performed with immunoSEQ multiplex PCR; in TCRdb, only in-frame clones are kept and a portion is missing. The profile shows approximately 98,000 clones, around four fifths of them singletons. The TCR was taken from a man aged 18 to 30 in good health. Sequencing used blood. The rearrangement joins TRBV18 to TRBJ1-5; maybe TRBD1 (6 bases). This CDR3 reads CASSQGRGDQPQHF. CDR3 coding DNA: TGTGCCAGCTCACAGGGCAGGGGAGATCAGCCCCAGCATTTT.